Following are 21 T cell receptor beta chains from one sample sequenced in a study of graft-versus-host responses after intestinal transplantation. Libraries were prepared by immunoSEQ multiplex PCR; TCRdb keeps only in-frame clonotypes and omits some of them. Of some 27,000 clones listed, 80% to 95% are singletons. The sequencing used PBMCs, collected 18 days after transplant. These TCRs come from a human patient who received an intestinal transplant, so some T cells may come from the graft donor.

V is TRBV19 and J is TRBJ2-5; TRBD2 aligns across 10 bases. Per the germline V gene, CDR1 is LNHDA and CDR2 is SQIVND (reference sequence). The CDR3 totals 15 residues. V shed 1 base, J shed 3 bases, and the junction held 2 bases outside the gene matches. The CDR3 spells CASSIALAGEETQYF. CDR3 nucleotide sequence: TGTGCCAGTAGTATAGCCCTAGCGGGGGAAGAGACCCAGTACTTC.

The V gene is TRBV5-6, the J gene TRBJ1-4; D remains unclear. The CDR3 is made up of 16 amino acids. The V end lost 6 bases, the J end lost 4 bases, and 19 bases lay between the germline ends. Per the germline V gene, CDR1 is SGHDT and CDR2 is YYEEEE. The CDR3 sequence: CASTLGSSLYNEKLFF. The DNA of the CDR3 is TGTGCCAGCACCTTAGGGTCCTCCCTTTATAATGAAAAACTGTTTTTT.

This sequence joins TRBV7-2 and TRBJ1-2, with D possibly matching TRBD1 (6 bases). The CDR3 runs to 17 residues. The germline gives CDR1 SGHTA, CDR2 FQGNSA. V gave up 0 bases and J gave up 4 bases, with 18 bases separating them. CDR3 DNA: TGTGCCAGCAGCTTAGCGATGGCGGGGGGCGGCATCTATGGCTACACCTTC. Translating it yields CASSLAMAGGGIYGYTF.

The chain uses TRBV6-1 and TRBJ2-1; D is undetermined. This CDR3 region has 12 residues. With 6 bases removed from V and 5 bases from J, the gap between germline ends came to 8 bases. The germline V gene encodes CDR1 MNHNS and CDR2 SASEGT. CDR3 protein: CASRENHNEQFF. The CDR3 DNA follows: TGTGCCAGCAGGGAGAACCACAATGAGCAGTTCTTC.

The chain employs TRBV11-3 and TRBJ2-7, with a weak D call TRBD1 (6 bases). The ends were cut back, 5 bases at V and 4 bases at J, with 18 bases in the middle. CDR1 is SGHNT, CDR2 YENEEA, per germline. The CDR3 covers 15 residues. The CDR3 DNA sequence: TGTGCCAGCAGCCCCTCGGGACAACATCCTTACGAGCAGTACTTC. Protein: CASSPSGQHPYEQYF. The full variable domain, rest sourced from reference TRBV11-3 and TRBJ2-7, is EAGVVQSPRYKIIEKKQPVAFWCNPISGHNTLYWYLQNLGQGPELLIRYENEEAVDDSQLPKDRFSAERLKGVDSTLKIQPAELGDSAVYLCASSPSGQHPYEQYFGPGTRLTVT.

The chain joins TRBV6-6 to TRBJ2-1, with no clear D. The germline V gene encodes CDR1 MNHNY and CDR2 SVGAGI (reference sequence). CDR3 size: 11 residues. V lost 7 bases and J lost 4, with 5 bases in between. CDR3 sequence (DNA): TGTGCCAGCAACGATTACAATGAGCAGTTCTTC. Encoded protein: CASNDYNEQFF.

The chain joins TRBV7-9 to TRBJ1-1; D is unresolved. Trimming removed 1 base at V and 1 base at J, with 10 bases between. This CDR3 contains 15 residues. In germline, CDR1 is SEHNR, CDR2 FQNEAQ (reference sequence). The CDR3 region is CASSLDPFQNTEAFF. The CDR3 coding sequence is TGTGCCAGCAGCTTAGATCCGTTTCAGAACACTGAAGCTTTCTTT.

The chain combines TRBV19 with TRBJ1-5; D unresolved. Germline V gives CDR1 LNHDA, CDR2 SQIVND (reference sequence). V lost 7 bases and J lost 0, with 13 bases in between. This CDR3 comprises 15 residues. This chain's CDR3 is CASTPGGFSNQPQHF. CDR3 bases: TGTGCCAGTACCCCGGGAGGTTTTAGCAATCAGCCCCAGCATTTT.

This rearrangement joins TRBV27 to TRBJ2-7; D is unclear. The CDR3 is made up of 11 amino acids. Trimming removed 2 bases from V and 7 bases from J, with 6 bases in between. Looked up from germline, CDR1 is MNHEY and CDR2 is SMNVEV (reference sequence). CDR3 DNA: TGTGCCAGCAGTTTAGGTGGGGAGCAGTACTTC. Translated: CASSLGGEQYF.

The chain couples TRBV21-1 to TRBJ2-5; no DNA check was done on the table's D call, TRBD2. TRBV21-1 is flagged as a pseudogene. CDR3 length equals 12 residues. CDR3 nucleotides: TGTGCCAGCAGCAAGTTACAAGAGACCCAGTACTTC. It is translated as CASSKLQETQYF.

CDR3 in amino acids: CASSAQGAQTGELFF. The DNA for the CDR3 is TGTGCCAGTAGTGCACAGGGGGCGCAGACCGGGGAGCTGTTTTTT. This chain connects TRBV19 to TRBJ2-2; 9 bases are shared with TRBD1. This CDR3 comprises 15 residues. Trimming took 5 bases from V and 5 from J; bases not matched to a gene: 6. Germline V gives CDR1 LNHDA, CDR2 SQIVND (reference sequence).

This rearrangement joins TRBV5-1 to TRBJ2-5; D may be TRBD1 (5 bases). The CDR3 is made up of 14 amino acids. Trimming took 2 bases from V and 1 from J, leaving 9 bases between them. The germline CDR1 and CDR2 sequences are SGHRS and YFSETQ. The CDR3 region has the DNA TGCGCCAGCAGCTTTTCCCAGGGCCAAGAGACCCAGTACTTC. Protein: CASSFSQGQETQYF.

V is TRBV30 and J is TRBJ1-1; D gene unclear. Trimming stripped 3 bases from V and 10 bases from J, with 12 bases between. The CDR3 length is 11 residues. CDR1 is GTSNPN, CDR2 SVGIG, per germline (reference sequence). This CDR3 reads CAWRGPKGAFF. CDR3 nucleotide sequence: TGTGCCTGGAGAGGCCCTAAGGGAGCTTTCTTT.

This chain joins TRBV9 and TRBJ1-1; D is possibly TRBD1 (6 bases). CDR1 and CDR2 (germline): SGDLS, YYNGEE. The ends were cut back, 0 bases at V and 0 bases at J, with 15 bases in the middle. This CDR3 has 17 amino acids. The CDR3 coding sequence is TGTGCCAGCAGCGTAGGGCAGGGGACCTATATGAACACTGAAGCTTTCTTT. This sequence encodes CASSVGQGTYMNTEAFF.

The rearrangement uses TRBV7-2 and TRBJ2-2; possibly TRBD1 for D (5 bases). V gave up 5 bases and J gave up 2 bases, with 9 bases separating them. This CDR3 comprises 14 residues. Per the germline V gene, CDR1 is SGHTA and CDR2 is FQGNSA. The CDR3 protein is CASSRDRNTGELFF. The CDR3 nucleotides are TGTGCCAGCAGCCGAGACAGAAACACCGGGGAGCTGTTTTTT.

The rearrangement uses TRBV4-1 and TRBJ1-2; TRBD1 matches at 7 bases. Per germline, CDR1 MGHRA and CDR2 YSYEKL. The J segment lost 6 bases and the V segment lost 0 bases, leaving 7 bases of the junction unmatched. There are 15 residues in the CDR3. This CDR3 reads CASSQDITGDNGYTF. The DNA for the CDR3 is TGCGCCAGCAGCCAAGACATTACAGGGGATAATGGCTACACCTTC.

The chain couples TRBV4-1 to TRBJ1-5; D remains ambiguous. Trimming cost V 4 bases and J 4 bases, with 11 bases left between them. CDR1 is MGHRA and CDR2 is YSYEKL in the germline V gene. There are 14 residues in the CDR3. Here the CDR3 reads CASSPRHSNQPQHF. CDR3 sequence (DNA): TGCGCCAGCAGCCCCCGACATTCAAATCAGCCCCAGCATTTT.

J is TRBJ1-2 and V is TRBV7-9; unclear D gene. In germline, CDR1 is SEHNR, CDR2 FQNEAQ (reference sequence). Trimming removed 1 base from V and 6 bases from J, with 0 bases in between. The CDR3 loop spans 10 amino acids. Written as DNA, the CDR3 is TGTGCCAGCAGCTTAGATGGCTACACCTTC. Amino acid sequence: CASSLDGYTF.

V is TRBV4-1 and J is TRBJ1-5; D is unclear. Germline V CDR1 and CDR2: MGHRA, YSYEKL. The CDR3 covers 17 residues. Trimming left V 1 base short and J 2 bases short, with 15 bases between. This CDR3 is CASSQATGFAGNQPQHF. Here the CDR3 DNA reads TGCGCCAGCAGCCAAGCCACGGGTTTCGCGGGCAATCAGCCCCAGCATTTT.

The chain combines TRBV10-2 with TRBJ2-3, with D unclear. The CDR3 is 10 amino acids. Per the germline V gene, CDR1 is WSHSY and CDR2 is SAAADI. V shed 6 bases and J shed 5 bases, with 3 bases lying between them. This chain's CDR3 is CASRGDTQYF. In nucleotides, the CDR3 is TGCGCCAGCAGGGGAGATACGCAGTATTTT.

The chain uses TRBV7-9 and TRBJ2-7; 10 bases align to TRBD1. Germline V CDR1 and CDR2: SEHNR, FQNEAQ (reference sequence). Unmatched junction bases numbered 10, after V lost 5 bases and J lost 0 bases. This CDR3 spans 17 amino acids. The CDR3 sequence: CASSLRDRGQNSYEQYF. The DNA of the CDR3 is TGTGCCAGCAGCCTCCGGGACAGGGGCCAAAACTCCTACGAGCAGTACTTC.